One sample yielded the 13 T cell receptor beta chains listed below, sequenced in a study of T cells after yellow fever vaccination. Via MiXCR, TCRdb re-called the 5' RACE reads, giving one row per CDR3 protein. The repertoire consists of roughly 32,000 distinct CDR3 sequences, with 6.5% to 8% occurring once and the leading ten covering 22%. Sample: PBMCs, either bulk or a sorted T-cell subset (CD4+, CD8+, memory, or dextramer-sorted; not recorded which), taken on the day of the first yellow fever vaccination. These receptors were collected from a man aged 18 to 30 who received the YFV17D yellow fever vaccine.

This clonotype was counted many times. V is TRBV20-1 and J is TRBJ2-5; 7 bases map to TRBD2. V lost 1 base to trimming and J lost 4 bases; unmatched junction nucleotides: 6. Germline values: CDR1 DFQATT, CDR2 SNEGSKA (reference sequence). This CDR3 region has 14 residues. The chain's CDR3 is CSARVGRVTETQYF. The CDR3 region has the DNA TGCAGTGCTAGAGTTGGGAGGGTCACAGAGACCCAGTACTTC.

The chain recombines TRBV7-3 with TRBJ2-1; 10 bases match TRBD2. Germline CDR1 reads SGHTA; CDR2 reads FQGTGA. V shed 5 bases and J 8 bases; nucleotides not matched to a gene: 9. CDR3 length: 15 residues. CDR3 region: CASSPHSGGVDEQFF. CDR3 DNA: TGTGCCAGCAGCCCCCACAGCGGGGGGGTCGATGAGCAGTTCTTC.

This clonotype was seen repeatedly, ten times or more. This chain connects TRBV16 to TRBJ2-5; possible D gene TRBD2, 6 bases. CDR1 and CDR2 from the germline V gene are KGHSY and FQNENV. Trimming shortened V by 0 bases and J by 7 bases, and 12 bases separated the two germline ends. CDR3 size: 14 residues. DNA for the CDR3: TGTGCCAGCAGCCAATCAGGAGGGTCCGGGACCCAGTACTTC. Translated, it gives CASSQSGGSGTQYF.

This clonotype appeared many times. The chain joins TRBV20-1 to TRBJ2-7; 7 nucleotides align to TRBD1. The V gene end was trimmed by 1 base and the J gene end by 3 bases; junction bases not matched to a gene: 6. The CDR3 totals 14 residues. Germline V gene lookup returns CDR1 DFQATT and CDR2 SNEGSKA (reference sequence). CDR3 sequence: CSARGTGEFYEQYF. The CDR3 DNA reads TGCAGTGCTAGAGGCACAGGGGAGTTCTACGAGCAGTACTTC.

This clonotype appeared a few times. The DNA of the CDR3 is TGTGCCAGCTCACCTTCAGGGGGGTTGGAGGAAGCTTTCTTT. The encoded protein is CASSPSGGLEEAFF. The chain has TRBV18 and TRBJ1-1, with 7 bases that match TRBD1. Trimming cost V 3 bases and J 8 bases; bases outside gene matches: 9. The CDR3 covers 14 residues. Germline V CDR1 and CDR2: KGHSH, LQKENI.

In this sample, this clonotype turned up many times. CDR3 amino acids: CASEGGGQETQYF. The CDR3 DNA sequence: TGTGCCAGCGAAGGGGGGGGTCAAGAGACCCAGTACTTC. This chain joins TRBV7-9 and TRBJ2-5, with D possibly TRBD2 on 7 matching bases. The CDR3 totals 13 residues. V dropped 8 bases and J dropped 2 bases, with 12 bases sitting between them. CDR1 and CDR2 (germline): SEHNR, FQNEAQ (reference sequence).

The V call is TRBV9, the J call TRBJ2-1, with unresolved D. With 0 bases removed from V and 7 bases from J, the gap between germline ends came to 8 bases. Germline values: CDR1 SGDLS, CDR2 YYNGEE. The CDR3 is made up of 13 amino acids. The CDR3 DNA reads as TGTGCCAGCAGCGTAGCGACTGGGAATGAGCAGTTCTTC. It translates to CASSVATGNEQFF.

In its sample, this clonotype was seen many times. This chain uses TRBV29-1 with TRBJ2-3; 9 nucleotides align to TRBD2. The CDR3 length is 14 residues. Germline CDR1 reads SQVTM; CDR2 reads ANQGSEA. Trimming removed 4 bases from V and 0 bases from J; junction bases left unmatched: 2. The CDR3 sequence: CSVVAGGSTDTQYF. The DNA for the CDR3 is TGCAGCGTTGTGGCGGGGGGGAGCACAGATACGCAGTATTTT.

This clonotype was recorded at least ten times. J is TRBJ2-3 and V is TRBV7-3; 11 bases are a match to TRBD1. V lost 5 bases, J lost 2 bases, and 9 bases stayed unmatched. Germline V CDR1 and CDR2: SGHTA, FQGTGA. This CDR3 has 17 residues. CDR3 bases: TGTGCCAGCAGCAAACGTGGGACAGGGGGATACACAGATACGCAGTATTTT. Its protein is CASSKRGTGGYTDTQYF. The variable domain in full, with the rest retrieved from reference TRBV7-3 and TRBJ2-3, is GAGVSQTPSNKVTEKGKYVELRCDPISGHTALYWYRQSLGQGPEFLIYFQGTGAADDSGLPNDRFFAVRPEGSVSTLKIQRTERGDSAVYLCASSKRGTGGYTDTQYFGPGTRLTVL.

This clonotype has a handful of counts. CDR3 amino acids: CASSLFGARNNSPLHF. The CDR3 DNA sequence: TGTGCCAGCAGCTTATTTGGGGCCCGGAATAATTCACCCCTCCACTTT. The chain combines TRBV5-4 with TRBJ1-6; possibly TRBD1 for D (5 bases). CDR3 length equals 16 residues. V was cut by 2 bases and J by 5 bases, with 14 bases left in between. CDR1 is SGHNT and CDR2 is YYREEE in the germline V gene (reference sequence).

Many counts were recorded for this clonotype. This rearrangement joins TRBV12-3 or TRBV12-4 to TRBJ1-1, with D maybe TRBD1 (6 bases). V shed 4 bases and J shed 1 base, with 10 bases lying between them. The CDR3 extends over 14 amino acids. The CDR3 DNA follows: TGTGCCAGCAGTTCGCAACAGGGGAACACTGAAGCTTTCTTT. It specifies CASSSQQGNTEAFF.

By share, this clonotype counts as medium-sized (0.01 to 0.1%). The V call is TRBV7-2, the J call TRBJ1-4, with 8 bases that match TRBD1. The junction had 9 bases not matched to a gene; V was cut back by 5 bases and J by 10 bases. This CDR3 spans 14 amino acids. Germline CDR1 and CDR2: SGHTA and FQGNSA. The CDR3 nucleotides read TGTGCCAGCAGCCGGACAGGGATTTCCCCAAAACTGTTTTTT. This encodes CASSRTGISPKLFF.

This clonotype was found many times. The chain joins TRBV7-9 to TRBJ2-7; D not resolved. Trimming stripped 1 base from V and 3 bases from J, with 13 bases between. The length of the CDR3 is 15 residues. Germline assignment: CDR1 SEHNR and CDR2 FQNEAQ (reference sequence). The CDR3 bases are TGTGCCAGCAGCTTAGGAGATAGGGTGGGCTACGAGCAGTACTTC. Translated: CASSLGDRVGYEQYF.